The 8 T cell receptor beta chains in this list originate from one sample, sequenced in a study of cytomegalovirus exposure and HLA in healthy donors. The study ran its PCR with 60 Vbeta and 13 Jbeta primers. Only in-frame clones appear in the TCRdb table, and some are missing; sequencing was by immunoSEQ multiplex PCR. In the table there are 150,000 to 200,000 clones, around 81% of which are singletons. Sequencing used PBMCs. These receptors all come from a woman aged 18-29 years in good health and CMV-seropositive.

The chain combines TRBV7-2 with TRBJ1-1; TRBD1 matches 8 bases. V dropped 2 bases and J dropped 0; count of bases not matched to a gene: 8. This CDR3 region has 17 residues. Germline V gene data show CDR1 as SGHTA and CDR2 as FQGNSA. CDR3 region: CASSLSGTGIMNTEAFF. CDR3 DNA sequence: TGTGCCAGCAGCTTAAGTGGGACAGGAATTATGAACACTGAAGCTTTCTTT.

The genes are TRBV18 and TRBJ2-1; 7 bases line up with TRBD2. The CDR3 spans 15 residues. The germline gives CDR1 KGHSH, CDR2 LQKENI. J gave up 5 bases and V 6 bases, and 10 bases lay outside the gene matches. CDR3 sequence reads: CASSVGASGHNEQFF. CDR3 DNA: TGTGCCAGCTCCGTCGGAGCTAGCGGACACAATGAGCAGTTCTTC. Full variable domain (outside the CDR3, taken from reference TRBV18 and TRBJ2-1): NAGVMQNPRHLVRRRGQEARLRCSPMKGHSHVYWYRQLPEEGLKFMVYLQKENIIDESGMPKERFSAEFPKEGPSILRIQQVVRGDSAAYFCASSVGASGHNEQFFGPGTRLTVL.

V gene TRBV2 combines with J gene TRBJ1-1; 10 bases map to TRBD1. Trimming cost V 8 bases and J 2 bases; bases outside gene matches: 5. CDR1 SNHLY and CDR2 FYNNEI come from the germline V gene. The CDR3 consists of 14 residues. CDR3 region: CASGRDRGNTEAFF. In nucleotides, the CDR3 is TGTGCCAGCGGAAGGGACAGGGGAAACACTGAAGCTTTCTTT.

In this sample, this clone turned up a few times. This chain uses TRBV19 with TRBJ2-7; 8 positions match TRBD1. Per germline, CDR1 LNHDA and CDR2 SQIVND (reference sequence). This CDR3 comprises 15 residues. The trim removed 5 bases at V and 3 bases at J, leaving 9 bases unmatched. This CDR3 reads CASSPSSGQGYEQYF. CDR3 bases: TGTGCCAGTAGTCCAAGTTCAGGACAGGGCTACGAGCAGTACTTC.

V is TRBV18 and J is TRBJ2-7, with 7 nucleotides matching TRBD2. The CDR3 spans 14 residues. V was pared by 0 bases and J by 5 bases, with 4 bases of the junction left unmatched. The germline CDR1 and CDR2 sequences are KGHSH and LQKENI. The CDR3 DNA reads as TGTGCCAGCTCACCACCGAAGCGGGGACACGAGCAGTACTTC. This codes for CASSPPKRGHEQYF.

The chain links TRBV7-9 to TRBJ2-7, with a possible D match to TRBD1 (6 bases). Deletions cut 5 bases from V and 4 bases from J, with 12 bases between. Per the germline V gene, CDR1 is SEHNR and CDR2 is FQNEAQ (reference sequence). This CDR3 comprises 13 residues. The CDR3 nucleotides are TGTGCCAGCAGCACCAACAGGGATTACGAGCAGTACTTC. Amino acid sequence: CASSTNRDYEQYF.

This clone was counted only a few times. This sample also contains other DNA sequences that code for the same CDR3. The CDR3 loop reads CASSLGGGGTTDTQYF. Here the CDR3 DNA reads TGTGCCAGCAGCTTAGGGGGCGGGGGGACCACAGATACGCAGTATTTT. The chain combines TRBV7-2 with TRBJ2-3; 8 nucleotides align to TRBD2. Germline loops: CDR1 SGHTA, CDR2 FQGNSA. V shed 1 base and J 2 bases; nucleotides not matched to a gene: 5. The CDR3 runs to 16 residues.

This clone was counted once. The CDR3 coding sequence is TGCGCCAGCAGCTTGGGAGACAGGAGAGCCAAAAACATTCAGTACTTC. The encoded protein is CASSLGDRRAKNIQYF. V gene TRBV5-1 combines with J gene TRBJ2-4, with D perhaps matching TRBD1 (6 bases). Per the germline V gene, CDR1 is SGHRS and CDR2 is YFSETQ. CDR3 length: 16 residues. V dropped 0 bases and J dropped 0 bases, with 10 bases sitting between them.